This passage covers 2 T cell receptor beta chains from one sample sequenced in a study of blood T cell repertoires in COVID-19. Clones were sequenced by immunoSEQ multiplex PCR, and TCRdb holds only the in-frame ones, with some missing. The table shows 200,000 to 250,000 clones, with 80% to 90% occurring only once. The sequencing input was PBMCs or T cells enriched from blood (not recorded which). Every receptor here comes from a woman aged 35 to 49 with acute COVID-19.

V gene TRBV6-5 combines with J gene TRBJ1-2; D might be TRBD1 (6 bases). From germline, CDR1 is MNHEY and CDR2 SVGAGI. This CDR3 contains 14 residues. V lost 2 bases to trimming and J lost 7 bases, with 14 bases between them. For the CDR3, the DNA is TGTGCCAGCAGTTACACGGGTGCAGGGGCTGGCTACACCTTC. Its translation is CASSYTGAGAGYTF.

This CDR3 reads CASSLGTVYNSPLHF. DNA for the CDR3: TGTGCCAGCAGCTTAGGAACGGTTTATAATTCACCCCTCCACTTT. The chain recombines TRBV11-2 with TRBJ1-6; no definite D call. The CDR3 spans 15 residues. Germline-derived CDR1 and CDR2 are SGHAT and FQNNGV. The V end lost 1 base, the J end lost 4 bases, and 8 bases lay between the germline ends.